The 27 T cell receptor beta chains in this list originate from one sample, sequenced in a study of Ad26.COV2.S vaccination and SARS-CoV-2 variants. This table comes from immunoSEQ multiplex PCR, and its TCRdb copy is limited to in-frame clones, with some not included. This table has around 450,000 clones, 88% appearing once. Treatment noted: roughly 19 received Ad26.COV2.S at low or high dose, single or two shots; about 5 received placebo; per-sample allocation not given. Specimen acquisition occurred on day 63 following the initial vaccine or placebo injection. The specimen comprised peripheral blood, sampled in a trial of Ad26.COV2.S vaccine versus placebo. The origin of the receptors is a person between 18 and 65 years old who received the Ad26.COV2.S COVID-19 vaccine or a placebo.

The chain is built from TRBV9 and TRBJ1-1; no definite D call. V lost 4 bases to trimming and J lost 4 bases, with 17 bases between them. Germline V gene sequence: CDR1 SGDLS, CDR2 YYNGEE. The CDR3 extends over 15 amino acids. Written as DNA, the CDR3 is TGTGCCAGCAGCCCAAGACTTATTCCTGGCACTGAAGCTTTCTTT. The encoded protein is CASSPRLIPGTEAFF.

Concerning this clone: Other nucleotide sequences from this sample produce the same CDR3. The gene calls are TRBV9 and TRBJ1-1, with no clear D. The CDR3 spans 14 residues. CDR1 and CDR2 from the germline V gene are SGDLS and YYNGEE. Trimming cost V 0 bases and J 1 base, with 7 bases left between them. CDR3 residues: CASSVGQANTEAFF. The CDR3 DNA is TGTGCCAGCAGCGTAGGGCAGGCGAACACTGAAGCTTTCTTT. Looking up the rest from reference TRBV9 and TRBJ1-1 gives the full variable domain: DSGVTQTPKHLITATGQRVTLRCSPRSGDLSVYWYQQSLDQGLQFLIQYYNGEERAKGNILERFSAQQFPDLHSELNLSSLELGDSALYFCASSVGQANTEAFFGQGTRLTVV.

The rearrangement joins TRBV3-1 (or the pseudogene TRBV3-2) to TRBJ2-5; D gene unclear. V was shortened by 0 bases and J by 3 bases, with 8 bases between the two germline ends. This CDR3 has 14 amino acids. Germline CDR1 is LGHDT and CDR2 is YNNKEL (reference sequence). The CDR3, as DNA: TGTGCCAGCAGCCAAGATATACACAAAGAGACCCAGTACTTC. It translates to CASSQDIHKETQYF.

This clone was detected only once. This chain connects TRBV28 to TRBJ2-7; D is perhaps TRBD1 (6 bases). V lost 4 bases, J lost 0 bases, and 16 bases lay in between. Germline-derived CDR1 and CDR2 are MDHEN and SYDVKM. The CDR3 has 16 amino acids. The CDR3 loop reads CASSSGDIGSSYEQYF. The CDR3 nucleotides read TGTGCCAGCAGTTCTGGGGACATCGGCAGCTCCTACGAGCAGTACTTC.

The chain employs TRBV5-1 and TRBJ2-7; 9 bases match TRBD1. CDR3 size: 14 residues. Germline lookup yields CDR1 SGHRS and CDR2 YFSETQ. Losses at the gene ends were 6 bases for V and 1 base for J; bases not matched to a gene: 5. The CDR3 reads CASNDRGSSYEQYF. In DNA, the CDR3 is TGCGCCAGCAACGACAGGGGGAGTTCCTACGAGCAGTACTTC. Drawing the rest from reference TRBV5-1 and TRBJ2-7, the complete variable domain is KAGVTQTPRYLIKTRGQQVTLSCSPISGHRSVSWYQQTPGQGLQFLFEYFSETQRNKGNFPGRFSGRQFSNSRSEMNVSTLELGDSALYLCASNDRGSSYEQYFGPGTRLTVT.

The rearrangement joins TRBV15 to TRBJ2-1; TRBD2 agrees at 9 bases. Germline V CDR1 and CDR2: LNHNV, YYDKDF (reference sequence). The V gene end was trimmed by 3 bases and the J gene end by 7 bases; junction bases not matched to a gene: 10. This CDR3 is 16 amino acids long. The CDR3 DNA follows: TGTGCCACCAGCAGCCCCATTAGCGGGGGAGGTAATGAGCAGTTCTTC. This translates into CATSSPISGGGNEQFF.

Note on this clone: The identical CDR3 is also encoded by other nucleotide sequences in the sample. This rearrangement joins TRBV19 to TRBJ2-7; 11 bases align to TRBD1. The CDR3 consists of 15 residues. From germline, CDR1 is LNHDA and CDR2 SQIVND (reference sequence). V was pared by 5 bases and J by 0 bases, with 3 bases of the junction left unmatched. This CDR3 is CASSAGQGASYEQYF. The CDR3 DNA sequence: TGTGCCAGTAGTGCTGGACAGGGGGCCTCCTACGAGCAGTACTTC.

As concerns this clone: Other DNA sequences in the same sample also yield this CDR3. This chain joins TRBV7-9 and TRBJ2-7; the D is unclear. The CDR3 is 13 amino acids. CDR1 is SEHNR, CDR2 FQNEAQ, per germline (reference sequence). Trimming removed 1 base at V and 3 bases at J, with 7 bases between. The CDR3 DNA reads as TGTGCCAGCAGCTTAGTTGCAGGCTACGAGCAGTACTTC. Translation: CASSLVAGYEQYF.

V and J are TRBV6-2 or TRBV6-3 and TRBJ1-2, with D perhaps TRBD1 (6 bases). The CDR3 consists of 13 residues. Trimming took 4 bases from V and 2 from J, leaving 8 bases between them. The germline gives CDR1 MNHEY, CDR2 SVGEGT. The CDR3 sequence: CASSSGGNYGYTF. The CDR3 nucleotides read TGTGCCAGCAGTTCTGGGGGCAACTATGGCTACACCTTC.

In nucleotides, the CDR3 is TGTGCCAGCAGCAAGAGGACTAGCGGGCTCACCGGGGAGCTGTTTTTT. Translated, it gives CASSKRTSGLTGELFF. The chain carries TRBV28 and TRBJ2-2; 11 bases map to TRBD2. The CDR3 totals 16 residues. Germline-derived CDR1 and CDR2 are MDHEN and SYDVKM. V gave up 6 bases and J gave up 4 bases; unmatched junction bases: 7.

In its sample, this clone was seen many times. The chain couples TRBV6-2 or TRBV6-3 to TRBJ2-6, with a weak D call TRBD1 (5 bases). V shed 6 bases and J shed 2 bases, with 11 bases lying between them. The CDR3 is 15 amino acids. The germline V gene has CDR1 MNHEY and CDR2 SVGEGT. The CDR3 DNA follows: TGTGCCAGCAGCACCCAGGGTACTGGGGCCAACGTCCTGACTTTC. Translation gives CASSTQGTGANVLTF.

The genes are TRBV7-3 and TRBJ1-1; D unclear. Trimming took off 0 bases at V and 3 bases at J, with 5 bases between the two ends. The CDR3 loop spans 13 amino acids. Germline V gene lookup returns CDR1 SGHTA and CDR2 FQGTGA. The CDR3 nucleotides read TGTGCCAGCAGCTTAACAGTATACACTGAAGCTTTCTTT. Amino acid sequence: CASSLTVYTEAFF.

V usage is TRBV11-3 and J usage is TRBJ2-7; 9 nucleotides align to TRBD1. With V trimmed by 5 bases and J by 6 bases, 11 bases remained unmatched. Germline V gene sequence: CDR1 SGHNT, CDR2 YENEEA. The CDR3 is 15 amino acids. The DNA for the CDR3 is TGTGCCAGCAGCGCAGGTTGGGACAGGGACATCGAGCAGTACTTC. Residues: CASSAGWDRDIEQYF.

The V gene is TRBV30, the J gene TRBJ2-3; D remains unclear. CDR3 length: 13 amino acids. Trimming pared 8 bases from V and 6 bases from J, leaving 18 bases between. CDR1 is GTSNPN, CDR2 SVGIG, per germline (reference sequence). CDR3 in amino acids: CATQPDDDDTQYF. In DNA form, the CDR3 reads TGTGCCACGCAGCCAGACGATGACGATACGCAGTATTTT.

J is TRBJ2-1 and V is TRBV7-3, with TRBD1 matching 9 bases. Trimming at V came to 1 base and at J to 8 bases, leaving 9 bases not matched to a gene. Germline V gives CDR1 SGHTA, CDR2 FQGTGA. The CDR3 runs 16 residues. The CDR3 is CASSLRSGQGPHEQFF. Written as DNA, the CDR3 is TGTGCCAGCAGCTTAAGGTCTGGACAGGGGCCCCATGAGCAGTTCTTC.

This rearrangement joins TRBV6-5 to TRBJ2-2; D may be TRBD1 (6 bases). The CDR3 has 14 residues. From germline, CDR1 is MNHEY and CDR2 SVGAGI. Trimming removed 8 bases at V and 3 bases at J, with 13 bases between. The CDR3 loop is CASLWDTDTGELFF. The CDR3 DNA reads TGTGCCAGCCTCTGGGACACTGACACCGGGGAGCTGTTTTTT.

The chain has TRBV11-2 and TRBJ2-7, with D perhaps matching TRBD1 (5 bases). The germline V gene encodes CDR1 SGHAT and CDR2 FQNNGV. The V end was cut by 4 bases, the J end by 3 bases, with 13 bases between. This CDR3 spans 14 amino acids. Written as DNA, the CDR3 is TGTGCCAGCAGCTCATTTGGTAGGGGCTACGAGCAGTACTTC. It is translated as CASSSFGRGYEQYF.

The chain links TRBV28 to TRBJ2-5; D assignment may be TRBD1 or TRBD2 (5 bases each). CDR3 length equals 13 residues. Germline V gene sequence: CDR1 MDHEN, CDR2 SYDVKM. The V end lost 7 bases, the J end lost 3 bases, and 12 bases lay between the germline ends. CDR3 DNA: TGTGCCAGCATTGGGGGTTTGGAAGAGACCCAGTACTTC. This translates into CASIGGLEETQYF.

The chain uses TRBV5-1 and TRBJ1-1; D is uncertain. Germline V CDR1 and CDR2: SGHRS, YFSETQ. This CDR3 is 13 amino acids long. Trimming took 4 bases from V and 7 from J, leaving 14 bases between them. CDR3 in amino acids: CASSPDGVDEAFF. CDR3 DNA: TGCGCCAGCAGCCCGGACGGAGTTGATGAAGCTTTCTTT.

This chain links TRBV5-6 with TRBJ2-1; D tentatively fits TRBD1 or TRBD2 (6 bases each). The ends were cut back, 1 base at V and 7 bases at J, with 9 bases in the middle. The CDR3 is 13 residues long. Germline V gene sequence: CDR1 SGHDT, CDR2 YYEEEE. The CDR3 DNA is TGTGCCAGCAGCTTGAGGGGGGCTAATGAGCAGTTCTTC. The encoded protein is CASSLRGANEQFF.

The chain carries TRBV30 and TRBJ1-1, with D uncertain. The CDR3 is 14 residues long. CDR1 is GTSNPN and CDR2 is SVGIG in the germline V gene (reference sequence). V dropped 0 bases and J dropped 0 bases, with 8 bases sitting between them. This CDR3 is CAWSVGTLNTEAFF. The CDR3 bases are TGTGCCTGGAGTGTAGGCACACTGAACACTGAAGCTTTCTTT.

This chain uses TRBV4-2 with TRBJ1-1; no clear D gene. The germline V gene encodes CDR1 LGHNA and CDR2 YNFKEQ. V lost 3 bases and J 3 bases, leaving 14 bases between the germline ends. CDR3 length: 15 residues. The CDR3 here is CASSQDDDTYTEAFF. The CDR3 DNA reads TGTGCCAGCAGCCAGGACGATGACACCTACACTGAAGCTTTCTTT.

This clone was observed a single time. This chain links TRBV30 with TRBJ1-4; weak D call: TRBD1 (6 bases). The CDR3 extends over 13 amino acids. CDR1 is GTSNPN, CDR2 SVGIG, per germline (reference sequence). Trimming stripped 4 bases from V and 8 bases from J, with 14 bases between. The CDR3 bases are TGTGCCTGGAACCTTATTAGGGGGGAAAAACTGTTTTTT. As protein: CAWNLIRGEKLFF.

This chain links TRBV3-1 (or the pseudogene TRBV3-2) with TRBJ2-5; D unclear. The CDR3 loop spans 13 amino acids. CDR1 and CDR2 from the germline V gene are LGHDT and YNNKEL (reference sequence). The V end was cut by 1 base, the J end by 4 bases, with 7 bases between. CDR3 region: CASSQGPLETQYF. As DNA, the CDR3 is TGTGCCAGCAGCCAAGGGCCGCTAGAGACCCAGTACTTC.

The chain uses TRBV15 and TRBJ2-5; D is ambiguous. Trimming took 5 bases from V and 5 from J, leaving 9 bases between them. Germline V gene sequence: CDR1 LNHNV, CDR2 YYDKDF (reference sequence). The CDR3 has 12 amino acids. The CDR3 region has the DNA TGTGCCACCAGCGTCCGACCGGAGACCCAGTACTTC. It is translated as CATSVRPETQYF.

Points on this clone: Its ends do not fully match the called genes, so a read error is possible. The V gene is TRBV2, the J gene TRBJ2-1; D may match TRBD1 or TRBD2 (5 bases each). This CDR3 contains 11 residues. CDR1 and CDR2 from the germline V gene are SNHLY and FYNNEI. The CDR3, as DNA: TGTGCCAGCAGTGACCGGGACCCACGGATCTTC. Translating gives CASSDRDPRIF. Using reference TRBV2 and TRBJ2-1 for the parts outside the CDR3, the full variable domain is EPEVTQTPSHQVTQMGQEVILRCVPISNHLYFYWYRQILGQKVEFLVSFYNNEISEKSEIFDDQFSVERPDGSNFTLKIRSTKLEDSAMYFCASSDRDPRIFGPGTRLTVL.

J is TRBJ1-2 and V is TRBV1; the table names TRBD1, a call not compared with the DNA. TRBV1 is listed as a pseudogene. The length of the CDR3 is 13 residues. The CDR3 reads CTSKQASNYGYTF. CDR3 nucleotide sequence: TGCACCAGCAAACAGGCCTCTAACTATGGCTACACCTTC.